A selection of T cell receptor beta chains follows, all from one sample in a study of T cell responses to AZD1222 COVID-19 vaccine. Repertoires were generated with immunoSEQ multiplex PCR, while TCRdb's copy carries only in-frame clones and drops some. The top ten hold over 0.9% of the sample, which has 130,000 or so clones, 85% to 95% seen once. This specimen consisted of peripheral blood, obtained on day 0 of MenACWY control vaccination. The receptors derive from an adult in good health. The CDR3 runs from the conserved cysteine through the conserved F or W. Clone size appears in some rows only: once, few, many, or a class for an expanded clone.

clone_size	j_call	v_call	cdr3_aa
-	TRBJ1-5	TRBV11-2	CASSLLSDGPQHF
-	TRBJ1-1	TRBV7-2	CASSLVTSASGEAFF
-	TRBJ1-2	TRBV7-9	CASSRGQGQDGYTF
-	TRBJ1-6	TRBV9	CASSVDEGSPLHF
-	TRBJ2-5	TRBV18	CASSPARETQYF
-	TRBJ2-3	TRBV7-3	CASSPKVVGTDTQYF
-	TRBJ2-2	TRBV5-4	CASSLELAGSNGELFF
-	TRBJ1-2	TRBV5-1	CASSLIWTPYGYTF
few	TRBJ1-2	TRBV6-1	CASSELTGPNYGYTF
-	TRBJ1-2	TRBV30	CAWQWPGSIYGYTF
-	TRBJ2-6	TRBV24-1	CATSDWTGASSGANVLTF
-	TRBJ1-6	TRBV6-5	CASSYDFASYNSPLHF
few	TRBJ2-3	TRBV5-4	CASSAKFSTQYF
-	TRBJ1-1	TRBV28	CASSPAGQLNTEAFF
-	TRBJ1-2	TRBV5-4	CASSLIVGDYGYTF
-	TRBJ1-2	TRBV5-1	CASSLVVGERDGYTF
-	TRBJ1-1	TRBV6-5	CASSTLGDEAFF
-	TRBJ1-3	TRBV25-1	CASSDRDRKLSGNTIYF
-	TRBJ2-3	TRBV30	CAWKIQGTDTQYF
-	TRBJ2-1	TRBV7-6	CASSFGADEQFF
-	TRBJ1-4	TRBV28	CASSDGKNEKLFF